What follows are 27 T cell receptor beta chains derived from one specimen sequenced in a study of beta chain features in type 1 diabetes. Expressed TCRB transcripts were sequenced because the isolated RNA had all been reverse transcribed beforehand. Using immunoSEQ multiplex PCR, the repertoire was profiled, and TCRdb retains in-frame clones only, with some absent. The table records roughly 250,000 clones, around 68% of them present only once. Sequenced: naive CD4+ T cells from blood. The receptors shown here come from a man aged 25-40 years in good health.

The V and J genes are TRBV30 and TRBJ2-3, with D possibly being TRBD2 (5 bases). V lost 0 bases and J 6 bases, leaving 22 bases between the germline ends. CDR3 length: 17 amino acids. The germline V gene encodes CDR1 GTSNPN and CDR2 SVGIG (reference sequence). DNA of the CDR3: TGTGCCTGGAGTGTACAAAGAGGACTGCAAAAACGCGATACGCAGTATTTT. It specifies CAWSVQRGLQKRDTQYF.

This chain links TRBV21-1 with TRBJ2-1; the table's D call of TRBD1 was not tested on the DNA. TRBV21-1 is described as a pseudogene. This CDR3 region has 14 residues. The CDR3 DNA reads as TGTGCCAGCAGCAGAGCGGGCACGTTCAATGAGCAGTTCTTC. Translating gives CASSRAGTFNEQFF.

Comment on this clone: The sample carries other DNA sequences with the same CDR3. The chain has TRBV30 and TRBJ2-5; 7 bases agree with TRBD1. J lost 5 bases, V lost 1 base, and 7 bases had no gene match. The CDR3 extends over 14 amino acids. Germline V gene sequence: CDR1 GTSNPN, CDR2 SVGIG (reference sequence). DNA of the CDR3: TGTGCCTGGAGTGGACAGGGCCGGGGCGAGACCCAGTACTTC. Its protein is CAWSGQGRGETQYF. The whole variable domain, filled in from reference TRBV30 and TRBJ2-5, reads SQTIHQWPATLVQPVGSPLSLECTVEGTSNPNLYWYRQAAGRGLQLLFYSVGIGQISSEVPQNLSASRPQDRQFILSSKKLLLSDSGFYLCAWSGQGRGETQYFGPGTRLLVL.

This clone was detected once. This chain uses TRBV7-2 with TRBJ2-3, with D uncertain. The CDR3 sequence is 11 residues long. CDR1 is SGHTA and CDR2 is FQGNSA in the germline V gene. Between the trimmed V and J ends, which lost 8 bases and 7 bases, there was a span of 10 bases. The CDR3: CASARRNTQYF. Written as DNA, the CDR3 is TGTGCCAGCGCGCGCCGGAATACGCAGTATTTT.

The chain employs TRBV7-9 and TRBJ2-5; no reliable D call. This CDR3 is built from 15 residues. Deletions cut 2 bases from V and 2 bases from J, with 12 bases between. Germline V gene data show CDR1 as SEHNR and CDR2 as FQNEAQ (reference sequence). The CDR3 spells CASSLYRDLQETQYF. The CDR3 nucleotides are TGTGCCAGCAGCTTATATCGAGACCTTCAAGAGACCCAGTACTTC. The entire variable domain, with the rest obtained from reference TRBV7-9 and TRBJ2-5, is as follows: DTGVSQNPRHKITKRGQNVTFRCDPISEHNRLYWYRQTLGQGPEFLTYFQNEAQLEKSRLLSDRFSAERPKGSFSTLEIQRTEQGDSAMYLCASSLYRDLQETQYFGPGTRLLVL.

V is TRBV2 and J is TRBJ2-3, with 9 bases lining up with TRBD2. Trimming took 6 bases from V and 4 from J; bases not matched to a gene: 8. From germline, CDR1 is SNHLY and CDR2 FYNNEI. The CDR3 is made up of 15 amino acids. Written as DNA, the CDR3 is TGTGCCAGCAGAGAGGGACTAGCCGTCCCAGATACGCAGTATTTT. Residues: CASREGLAVPDTQYF.

The CDR3 loop reads CASSLAGDGTQYF. In nucleotides, the CDR3 is TGCGCCAGCAGCTTGGCCGGGGACGGGACCCAGTACTTC. The V call is TRBV5-1, the J call TRBJ2-5; D may match TRBD1 or TRBD2 (5 bases each). The CDR3 has 13 amino acids. V was pared by 0 bases and J by 7 bases, with 10 bases between. Germline V gives CDR1 SGHRS, CDR2 YFSETQ. The full variable domain, its missing parts supplied by reference TRBV5-1 and TRBJ2-5, is KAGVTQTPRYLIKTRGQQVTLSCSPISGHRSVSWYQQTPGQGLQFLFEYFSETQRNKGNFPGRFSGRQFSNSRSEMNVSTLELGDSALYLCASSLAGDGTQYFGPGTRLLVL.

The V gene is TRBV2, the J gene TRBJ2-6, with 7 bases aligning to TRBD1. With 8 bases clipped from V and 1 base from J, the junction kept 8 bases outside the gene matches. Germline V gives CDR1 SNHLY, CDR2 FYNNEI. This CDR3 is 16 amino acids long. This chain's CDR3 is CASRPSGQSGANVLTF. As DNA, the CDR3 is TGTGCCAGCCGTCCCTCGGGACAGTCTGGGGCCAACGTCCTGACTTTC.

This chain joins TRBV30 and TRBJ1-2, with D unresolved. This CDR3 has 16 amino acids. CDR1 is GTSNPN and CDR2 is SVGIG in the germline V gene (reference sequence). The germline V and J ends were trimmed by 4 bases and 2 bases, with 20 bases remaining between them. CDR3 nucleotide sequence: TGTGCCTGGACCCCGCTTCAAGGGCTATCGAACTATGGCTACACCTTC. Its protein product is CAWTPLQGLSNYGYTF.

The chain employs TRBV30 and TRBJ1-6; 7 nucleotides agree with TRBD1. This CDR3 has 15 residues. Germline lookup yields CDR1 GTSNPN and CDR2 SVGIG (reference sequence). The junction had 8 bases not matched to a gene; V was cut back by 3 bases and J by 6 bases. This CDR3 reads CAWSPPGTANSPLHF. In DNA form, the CDR3 reads TGTGCCTGGAGCCCTCCCGGGACAGCTAATTCACCCCTCCACTTT.

The chain has TRBV30 and TRBJ2-7, with TRBD1 identical over 10 bases. The length of the CDR3 is 12 residues. V lost 4 bases, J lost 6 bases, and 3 bases stayed unmatched. CDR1 and CDR2 from the germline V gene are GTSNPN and SVGIG (reference sequence). The CDR3 is CAWTGTGVEQYF. As DNA, the CDR3 is TGTGCCTGGACCGGGACAGGGGTCGAGCAGTACTTC.

V is TRBV12-5 and J is TRBJ1-1; D call uncertain. This CDR3 contains 12 residues. V dropped 1 base and J dropped 6 bases, with 6 bases sitting between them. The germline CDR1 and CDR2 sequences are LGHNT and FRNRAP. This CDR3 is CASGLEVAEAFF. The CDR3 bases are TGTGCTAGTGGTTTGGAAGTAGCTGAAGCTTTCTTT.

The V gene is TRBV27, the J gene TRBJ2-5; D is perhaps TRBD1 (6 bases). Per germline, CDR1 MNHEY and CDR2 SMNVEV (reference sequence). The CDR3 is 19 residues long. Trimming pared 4 bases from V and 0 bases from J, leaving 24 bases between. The CDR3 spells CASSSSPDRIWPHQETQYF. The CDR3 nucleotides read TGTGCCAGCAGTTCGTCCCCGGACAGAATTTGGCCCCACCAAGAGACCCAGTACTTC.

V usage is TRBV7-9 and J usage is TRBJ2-3; 11 nucleotides agree with TRBD2. This CDR3 has 15 residues. Unmatched junction bases numbered 1, after V lost 3 bases and J lost 2 bases. Germline CDR1 and CDR2: SEHNR and FQNEAQ (reference sequence). The CDR3 coding sequence is TGTGCCAGCAGCTTGACTAGCGGGAACACAGATACGCAGTATTTT. It is translated as CASSLTSGNTDTQYF.

The table lists this clone with a few counts. The V call is TRBV29-1, the J call TRBJ2-7; a weak D match, TRBD2 (6 bases). CDR1 and CDR2 from the germline V gene are SQVTM and ANQGSEA. The CDR3 sequence is 13 residues long. V gave up 7 bases and J gave up 0 bases, with 13 bases separating them. CDR3 sequence (DNA): TGCAGCGCACACCGGGGGTACTCCTACGAGCAGTACTTC. Its protein is CSAHRGYSYEQYF.

Worth noting for this clone: This specimen includes other DNA sequences encoding the same CDR3. The J gene is TRBJ2-1, the V gene TRBV10-3; TRBD1 matches 7 bases. CDR1 ENHRY and CDR2 SYGVKD come from the germline V gene. There are 15 residues in the CDR3. The V gene end was trimmed by 0 bases and the J gene end by 3 bases; junction bases not matched to a gene: 2. DNA for the CDR3: TGTGCCATCAGTGAGTCGACAGGGATCTACAATGAGCAGTTCTTC. This codes for CAISESTGIYNEQFF.

The chain uses TRBV13 and TRBJ1-2; maybe TRBD1 (5 bases). The CDR3 loop spans 14 amino acids. From germline, CDR1 is PRHDT and CDR2 FYEKMQ (reference sequence). V lost 6 bases and J 7 bases, leaving 18 bases between the germline ends. CDR3: CASRFGGPAGGYTF. The CDR3 nucleotides read TGTGCCAGCAGGTTTGGGGGTCCAGCCGGTGGCTACACCTTC.

This chain uses TRBV13 with TRBJ2-7, with a tentative D call TRBD1 (5 bases). The CDR3 is 13 amino acids. Trimming took off 4 bases at V and 1 base at J, with 8 bases between the two ends. Per the germline V gene, CDR1 is PRHDT and CDR2 is FYEKMQ (reference sequence). As DNA, the CDR3 is TGTGCCAGCAGCTCGGACAAGTCCTACGAGCAGTACTTC. Amino acids: CASSSDKSYEQYF.

This chain joins TRBV30 and TRBJ2-3, with 10 bases aligning to TRBD2. CDR1 is GTSNPN, CDR2 SVGIG, per germline (reference sequence). The CDR3 has 14 residues. V trimming: 5 bases; J trimming: 1 base; junction bases outside the gene matches: 3. CDR3 residues: CAWDSGGGTDTQYF. The CDR3 nucleotides read TGTGCCTGGGACAGCGGGGGGGGCACAGATACGCAGTATTTT.

In regard to this clone: The identical CDR3 is also encoded by other nucleotide sequences in the sample. The rearrangement links TRBV5-1 to TRBJ2-1; TRBD2 might be the D (5 bases). Per germline, CDR1 SGHRS and CDR2 YFSETQ. V lost 4 bases and J lost 0, with 11 bases in between. CDR3 length equals 15 residues. DNA for the CDR3: TGCGCCAGCAGCGTCGCTGGAGGCTCCTACAATGAGCAGTTCTTC. Residues: CASSVAGGSYNEQFF.

This clone was seen a few times. The V gene is TRBV4-3, the J gene TRBJ2-1; possible D gene TRBD2, 5 bases. Germline CDR1 LGHNA, CDR2 YSLEER. The CDR3 consists of 13 residues. V was shortened by 4 bases and J by 10 bases, with 14 bases between the two germline ends. The CDR3 loop reads CASSPDLRREQFF. The CDR3 DNA reads TGCGCCAGCAGCCCGGACCTCCGGAGGGAGCAGTTCTTC.

This chain links TRBV9 with TRBJ2-7; D remains ambiguous. This CDR3 comprises 15 residues. Trimming left V 0 bases short and J 4 bases short, with 14 bases between. Germline V gives CDR1 SGDLS, CDR2 YYNGEE. This CDR3 reads CASSVAPGSKYEQYF. The CDR3 coding sequence is TGTGCCAGCAGCGTAGCCCCCGGGTCGAAATACGAGCAGTACTTC.

This chain links TRBV12-5 with TRBJ2-3; D is perhaps TRBD1 (6 bases). CDR1 LGHNT and CDR2 FRNRAP come from the germline V gene. This CDR3 is built from 12 residues. The V end was cut by 6 bases, the J end by 4 bases, with 8 bases between. In DNA form, the CDR3 reads TGTGCTAGTGGACCAGGGGCAGATACGCAGTATTTT. Translated, it gives CASGPGADTQYF.

This clone was observed a few times. This chain uses TRBV4-3 with TRBJ2-3; 9 bases map to TRBD2. Trimming at V came to 3 bases and at J to 5 bases, leaving 15 bases not matched to a gene. The CDR3 covers 18 residues. Germline V gene lookup returns CDR1 LGHNA and CDR2 YSLEER. The CDR3 DNA reads TGCGCCAGCAGCCAGGCCATTCTAGCGGGGCGAGGCGGAGATACGCAGTATTTT. It translates to CASSQAILAGRGGDTQYF.

The CDR3 region is CASSLVVAGGYEQFF. As DNA, the CDR3 is TGTGCCAGCAGCTTAGTAGTAGCGGGAGGGTATGAGCAGTTCTTC. The chain carries TRBV7-2 and TRBJ2-1, with TRBD2 identical over 11 bases. The V gene's germline CDR1 is SGHTA and CDR2 FQGNSA. CDR3 size: 15 residues. The V and J ends lost 1 base and 8 bases, in that order; junction bases with no gene match: 4.

This chain connects TRBV5-1 to TRBJ2-7; tentatively, D is TRBD2 (5 bases). The CDR3 is 14 residues long. Germline V gene data show CDR1 as SGHRS and CDR2 as YFSETQ. V shed 3 bases and J shed 5 bases, with 15 bases lying between them. The CDR3 here is CASSSNGEWDEQYF. CDR3 DNA sequence: TGCGCCAGCAGCTCGAACGGGGAGTGGGACGAGCAGTACTTC. The full variable domain, with the rest looked up from reference TRBV5-1 and TRBJ2-7, is KAGVTQTPRYLIKTRGQQVTLSCSPISGHRSVSWYQQTPGQGLQFLFEYFSETQRNKGNFPGRFSGRQFSNSRSEMNVSTLELGDSALYLCASSSNGEWDEQYFGPGTRLTVT.

V usage is TRBV9 and J usage is TRBJ2-3; perhaps TRBD2 as D (7 bases). Germline V lookup: CDR1 SGDLS, CDR2 YYNGEE. Trimming took 3 bases from V and 5 from J, leaving 16 bases between them. The CDR3 is 15 amino acids. The CDR3 is CASSAQGGVLDTQYF. Here the CDR3 DNA reads TGTGCCAGCAGCGCCCAAGGGGGGGTGCTAGATACGCAGTATTTT.